This TCR beta chain emerged from a study of response to subunit inactivated influenza vaccine (dated by TCRdb to 2016 to 2019). Concerning the study at large: The study used deep quantitative T cell receptor repertoire profiling to track responses to a trivalent subunit inactivated influenza vaccine.

Library preparation used RT-PCR. The instrument given in TCRdb is Illumina HiSeq 2500. TCRdb cleaned the public reads at Q25 with fastp, built clones with MiXCR and kept in-frame beta chains. Rows merge per CDR3 protein into single entries with the most common DNA and genes. Here the sample has 800,000 to 1,000,000 distinct CDR3 sequences; around 20% occur a single time. Around 9.6% of the sample is in the top ten clones. On the study overall, not on this receptor specifically: According to the authors, only a limited number of new T cells may be recruited by each seasonal influenza vaccination.

As regards this clonotype: It lacks a known antigen. No base qualities exist here, and no much larger clone lies one base off it.

Measured from the cysteine to the phenylalanine, the CDR3 is 17 residues long. Kept here is only the CDR3 DNA, which spans 51 bases and is read in frame from base 1. Trimming accounts for 4 bases at V and 0 bases at J, while the number of junction bases matched to no gene is 7. The CDR1 and CDR2 encoded by the germline V gene are MNHEY and SVGEGT. Rearrangement joined TRBV6-2 or TRBV6-3 to TRBJ2-1; TRBD2 aligns with 9 central bases. The origin of this receptor is a man in his fifties who received an inactivated influenza vaccine. Donor details come from another sample of the same person, matched by shared clones. Source: PBMCs from blood, taken about 5 days after vaccination. The sequenced DNA: TGTGCCAGCAGTTGGGGACTAGCTGTGCGCTCCTACAATGAGCAGTTCTTC. It is translated as CASSWGLAVRSYNEQFF.